The 9 T cell receptor beta chains presented below share a single source sample, sequenced in a study of technical replicates of blood from a few donors. The data were produced by immunoSEQ multiplex PCR, yet TCRdb's version contains in-frame clones alone and is incomplete. The sample records almost 70,000 clones, over 70% being singletons. Sequencing was carried out using PBMCs. These receptors all come from a human donor in good health. Some clones in this sample may be carry-over from other donors' samples.

The chain joins TRBV7-9 to TRBJ2-3; D may be TRBD2 (6 bases). Germline V CDR1 and CDR2: SEHNR, FQNEAQ (reference sequence). V dropped 2 bases and J dropped 2 bases, with 11 bases sitting between them. CDR3 length: 15 residues. This chain's CDR3 is CASSLTGEFTDTQYF. For the CDR3, the DNA is TGTGCCAGCAGCTTAACGGGAGAGTTCACAGATACGCAGTATTTT.

The chain joins TRBV9 to TRBJ2-3; TRBD2 aligns across 7 bases. Germline V CDR1 and CDR2: SGDLS, YYNGEE. The CDR3 sequence is 13 residues long. Losses at the gene ends were 2 bases for V and 6 bases for J; bases not matched to a gene: 3. The CDR3 bases are TGTGCCAGCAGCGTGTTGGGGGGGGATACGCAGTATTTT. It specifies CASSVLGGDTQYF.

This rearrangement joins TRBV14 to TRBJ2-5; 11 bases align to TRBD2. V gave up 5 bases and J gave up 5 bases; unmatched junction bases: 7. Germline V gene data show CDR1 as SGHDN and CDR2 as FVKESK. This CDR3 spans 15 amino acids. CDR3 amino acids: CASSFIAGGLETQYF. CDR3 bases: TGTGCCAGCAGCTTCATAGCGGGGGGGCTGGAGACCCAGTACTTC.

This rearrangement joins TRBV19 to TRBJ1-5; TRBD1 aligns across 7 bases. J lost 0 bases, V lost 9 bases, and 5 bases had no gene match. The germline V gene encodes CDR1 LNHDA and CDR2 SQIVND (reference sequence). This CDR3 region has 14 residues. CDR3 region: CASTGQYSNQPQHF. In nucleotides, the CDR3 is TGTGCCAGCACGGGACAGTATAGCAATCAGCCCCAGCATTTT.

This clone showed up just once. This chain links TRBV5-5 with TRBJ2-7, with D possibly TRBD2 on 5 matching bases. Germline lookup yields CDR1 SGHKS and CDR2 YYEKEE (reference sequence). V lost 0 bases and J lost 5, with 21 bases in between. This CDR3 spans 17 amino acids. CDR3 sequence: CASSLALTGLLRDEQYF. The CDR3 nucleotides read TGTGCCAGCAGCTTGGCTCTCACGGGTCTCTTGAGGGACGAGCAGTACTTC.

The gene calls are TRBV7-2 and TRBJ2-5, with 8 bases lining up with TRBD2. After removal of 7 bases from V and 5 bases from J, the junction contained 9 bases not matched to a gene. Germline CDR1 SGHTA, CDR2 FQGNSA. The CDR3 has 14 amino acids. CDR3 loop: CASTTGGGRETQYF. In DNA, the CDR3 is TGTGCCAGCACTACCGGCGGGGGGCGGGAGACCCAGTACTTC.

This clone was recorded once. V gene TRBV18 combines with J gene TRBJ1-2; no definite D call. The length of the CDR3 is 15 residues. V lost 2 bases and J lost 4, with 14 bases in between. Germline V gene data show CDR1 as KGHSH and CDR2 as LQKENI. CDR3: CASSPDPAQIYGYTF. The CDR3 DNA reads TGTGCCAGCTCACCAGATCCGGCACAGATCTATGGCTACACCTTC.

This clone has just a few counts. The chain recombines TRBV5-1 with TRBJ2-1; 12 positions match TRBD2. Germline V CDR1 and CDR2: SGHRS, YFSETQ. This CDR3 comprises 16 residues. With 4 bases clipped from V and 10 bases from J, the junction kept 12 bases outside the gene matches. The CDR3 region is CASSPQASGGAGEQFF. The CDR3 bases are TGCGCCAGCAGCCCCCAAGCTAGCGGGGGGGCGGGAGAGCAGTTCTTC.

The chain couples TRBV9 to TRBJ2-2, with 8 bases aligning to TRBD2. This CDR3 is built from 16 residues. Unmatched junction bases numbered 8, after V lost 4 bases and J lost 3 bases. CDR1 SGDLS and CDR2 YYNGEE come from the germline V gene. The CDR3 nucleotides are TGTGCCAGCAGCTCCCTGCGGGGGGCTTACACCGGGGAGCTGTTTTTT. Its translation is CASSSLRGAYTGELFF.